This T cell receptor (beta chain) emerged from a study of PD-L1 blockade in urothelial cancer. In the study overall: The number of prior chemotherapy regimens per patient was 0 to 3. Typically, measured as a median, blood samples had approximately 130,000 T cells.

Study-level points and caveats: TCR clonality was measured in pretreatment peripheral blood. Clonality below the median predicted better survival. It was durable-benefit patients whose tumor-associated blood clones expanded more at 3 weeks.

This clone occurred once. No antigen is known for it. Profiling relied on immunoSEQ multiplex PCR, and the TCRdb table lists in-frame clones only, not all of them. The table has around 24,000 clones, roughly 84% seen once. Described time point: peripheral blood 6 weeks after treatment start. This clonotype was sampled from a man between 65 and 85 years old with urothelial cancer. Sequenced material: PBMCs, taken around atezolizumab (anti-PD-L1) treatment.

The CDR3 nucleotides are TGTGCCAGCAGCTTCGCCGGGGTTTCGGGAGATACGCAGTATTTT. Amino acids: CASSFAGVSGDTQYF. This chain links TRBV7-2 with TRBJ2-3; a weak D match, TRBD2 (5 bases). Trimming removed 3 bases at V and 5 bases at J, with 15 bases between. Germline assignment: CDR1 SGHTA and CDR2 FQGNSA. This CDR3 has 15 residues.